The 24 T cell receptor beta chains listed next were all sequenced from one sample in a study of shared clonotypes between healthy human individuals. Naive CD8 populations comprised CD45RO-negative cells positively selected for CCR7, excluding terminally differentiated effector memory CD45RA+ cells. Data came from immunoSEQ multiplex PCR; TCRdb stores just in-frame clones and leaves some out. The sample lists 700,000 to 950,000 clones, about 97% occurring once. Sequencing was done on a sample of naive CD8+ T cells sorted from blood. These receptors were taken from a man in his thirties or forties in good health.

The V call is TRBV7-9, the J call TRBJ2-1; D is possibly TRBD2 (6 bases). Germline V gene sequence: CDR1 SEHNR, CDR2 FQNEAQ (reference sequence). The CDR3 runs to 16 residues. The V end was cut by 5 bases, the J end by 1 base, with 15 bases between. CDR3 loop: CASSPKTGESYNEQFF. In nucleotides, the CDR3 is TGTGCCAGCAGCCCCAAAACGGGAGAGTCCTACAATGAGCAGTTCTTC.

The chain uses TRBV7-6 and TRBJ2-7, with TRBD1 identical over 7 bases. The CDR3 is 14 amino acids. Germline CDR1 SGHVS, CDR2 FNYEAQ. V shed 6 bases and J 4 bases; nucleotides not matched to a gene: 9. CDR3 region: CASRHGDSSYEQYF. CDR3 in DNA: TGTGCCAGCAGACATGGGGACAGCTCGTACGAGCAGTACTTC.

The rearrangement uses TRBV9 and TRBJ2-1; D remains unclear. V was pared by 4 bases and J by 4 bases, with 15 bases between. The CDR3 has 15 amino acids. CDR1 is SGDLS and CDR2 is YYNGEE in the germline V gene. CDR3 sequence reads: CASSPSQDGYNEQFF. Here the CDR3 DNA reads TGTGCCAGCAGCCCCTCTCAGGACGGGTACAATGAGCAGTTCTTC.

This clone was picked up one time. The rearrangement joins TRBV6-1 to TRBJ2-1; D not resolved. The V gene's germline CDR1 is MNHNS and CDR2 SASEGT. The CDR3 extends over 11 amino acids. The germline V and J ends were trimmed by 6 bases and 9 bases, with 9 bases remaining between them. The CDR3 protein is CASSDGVEQFF. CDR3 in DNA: TGTGCCAGCAGCGATGGGGTTGAGCAGTTCTTC.

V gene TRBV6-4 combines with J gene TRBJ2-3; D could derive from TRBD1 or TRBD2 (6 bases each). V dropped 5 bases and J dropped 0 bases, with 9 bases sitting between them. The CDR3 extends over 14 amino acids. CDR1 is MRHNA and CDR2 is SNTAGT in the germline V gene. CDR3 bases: TGTGCCAGCAGTTCGGGGGCTAGCACAGATACGCAGTATTTT. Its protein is CASSSGASTDTQYF.

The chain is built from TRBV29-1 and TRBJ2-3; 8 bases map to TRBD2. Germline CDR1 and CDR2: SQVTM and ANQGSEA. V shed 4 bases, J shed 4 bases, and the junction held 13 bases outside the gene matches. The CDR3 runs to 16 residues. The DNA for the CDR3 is TGCAGCGTTGGAGGTACGGAGCGGGAGCTCTCAGATACGCAGTATTTT. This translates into CSVGGTERELSDTQYF.

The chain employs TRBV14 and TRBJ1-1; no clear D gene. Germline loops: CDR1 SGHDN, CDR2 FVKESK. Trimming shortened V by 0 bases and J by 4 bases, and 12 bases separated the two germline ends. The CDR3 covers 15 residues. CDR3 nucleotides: TGTGCCAGCAGCCAAGATCCTGTCAGATTCACTGAAGCTTTCTTT. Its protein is CASSQDPVRFTEAFF.

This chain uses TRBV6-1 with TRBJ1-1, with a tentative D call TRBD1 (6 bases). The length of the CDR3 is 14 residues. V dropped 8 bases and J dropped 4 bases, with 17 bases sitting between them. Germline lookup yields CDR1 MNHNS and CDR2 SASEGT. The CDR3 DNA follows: TGTGCCAGCGGGTGGGGGGGCGAAGGCACTGAAGCTTTCTTT. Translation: CASGWGGEGTEAFF.

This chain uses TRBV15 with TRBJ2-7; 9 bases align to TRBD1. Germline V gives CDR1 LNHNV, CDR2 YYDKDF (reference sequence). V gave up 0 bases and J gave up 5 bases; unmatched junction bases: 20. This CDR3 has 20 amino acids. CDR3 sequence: CATSRDPTMVPGQGGNEQYF. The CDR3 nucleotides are TGTGCCACCAGCAGAGACCCAACCATGGTACCGGGACAGGGCGGAAACGAGCAGTACTTC.

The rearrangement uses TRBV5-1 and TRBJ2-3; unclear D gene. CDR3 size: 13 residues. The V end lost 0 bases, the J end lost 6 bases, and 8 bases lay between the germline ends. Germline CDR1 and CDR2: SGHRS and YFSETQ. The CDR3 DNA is TGCGCCAGCAGCTTGGAATTTATGGATACGCAGTATTTT. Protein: CASSLEFMDTQYF.

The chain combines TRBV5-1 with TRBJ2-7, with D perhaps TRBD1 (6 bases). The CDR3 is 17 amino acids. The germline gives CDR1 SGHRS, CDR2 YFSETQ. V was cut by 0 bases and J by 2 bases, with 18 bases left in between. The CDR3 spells CASSLVLDSTEPYEQYF. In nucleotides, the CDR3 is TGCGCCAGCAGCTTGGTTCTGGACAGCACCGAACCCTACGAGCAGTACTTC.

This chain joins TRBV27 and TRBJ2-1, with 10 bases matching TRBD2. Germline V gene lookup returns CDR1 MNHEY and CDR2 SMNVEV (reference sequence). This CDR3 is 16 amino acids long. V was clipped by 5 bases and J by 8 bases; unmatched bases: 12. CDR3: CASSIYSGRRPDEQFF. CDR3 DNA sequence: TGTGCCAGCAGTATCTATAGCGGGAGGAGGCCGGATGAGCAGTTCTTC.

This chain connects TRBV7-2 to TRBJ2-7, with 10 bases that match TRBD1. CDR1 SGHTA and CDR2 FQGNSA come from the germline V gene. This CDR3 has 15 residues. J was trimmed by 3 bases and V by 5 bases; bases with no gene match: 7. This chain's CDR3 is CASSTTGTGDYEQYF. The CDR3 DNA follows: TGTGCCAGCAGCACCACCGGGACAGGGGACTACGAGCAGTACTTC.

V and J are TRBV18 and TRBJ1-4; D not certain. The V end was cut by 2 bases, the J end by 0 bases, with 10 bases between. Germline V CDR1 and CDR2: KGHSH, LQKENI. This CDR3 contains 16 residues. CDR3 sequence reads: CASSPGLWTTNEKLFF. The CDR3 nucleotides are TGTGCCAGCTCACCAGGGTTGTGGACAACTAATGAAAAACTGTTTTTT.

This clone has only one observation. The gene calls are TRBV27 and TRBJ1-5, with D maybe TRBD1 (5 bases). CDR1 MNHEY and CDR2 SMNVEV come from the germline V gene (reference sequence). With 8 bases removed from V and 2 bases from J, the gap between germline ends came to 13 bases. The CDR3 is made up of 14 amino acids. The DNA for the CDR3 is TGTGCCAGCGGGAGGCAGGGTGGCAATCAGCCCCAGCATTTT. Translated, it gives CASGRQGGNQPQHF.

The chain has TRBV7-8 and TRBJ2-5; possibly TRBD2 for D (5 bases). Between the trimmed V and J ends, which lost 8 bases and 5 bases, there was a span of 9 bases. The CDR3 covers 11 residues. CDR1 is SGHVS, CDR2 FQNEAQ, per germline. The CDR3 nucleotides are TGTGCCAGCGGATGGAGGGAGACCCAGTACTTC. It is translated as CASGWRETQYF.

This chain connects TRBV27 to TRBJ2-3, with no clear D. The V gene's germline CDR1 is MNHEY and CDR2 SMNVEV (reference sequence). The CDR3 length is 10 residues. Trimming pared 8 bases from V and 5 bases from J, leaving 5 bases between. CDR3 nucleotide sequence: TGTGCCAGCGGAAAAGATACGCAGTATTTT. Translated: CASGKDTQYF.

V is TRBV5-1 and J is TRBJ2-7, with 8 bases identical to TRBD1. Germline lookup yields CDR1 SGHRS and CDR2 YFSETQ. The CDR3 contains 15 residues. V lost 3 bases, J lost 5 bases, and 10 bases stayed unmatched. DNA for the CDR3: TGCGCCAGCAGCTCGAGACCGGACAGGGTGGACGAGCAGTACTTC. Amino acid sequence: CASSSRPDRVDEQYF.

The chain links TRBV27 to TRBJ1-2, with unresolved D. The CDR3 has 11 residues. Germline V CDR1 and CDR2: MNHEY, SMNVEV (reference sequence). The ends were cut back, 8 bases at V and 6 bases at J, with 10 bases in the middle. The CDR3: CASRAWDGYTF. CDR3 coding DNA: TGTGCCAGCCGGGCCTGGGATGGCTACACCTTC.

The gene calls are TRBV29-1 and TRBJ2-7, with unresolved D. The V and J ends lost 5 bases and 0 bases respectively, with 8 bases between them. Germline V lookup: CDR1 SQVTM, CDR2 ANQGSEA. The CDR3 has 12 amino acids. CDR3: CSVSPSSYEQYF. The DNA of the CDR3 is TGCAGCGTTAGTCCGAGCTCCTACGAGCAGTACTTC.

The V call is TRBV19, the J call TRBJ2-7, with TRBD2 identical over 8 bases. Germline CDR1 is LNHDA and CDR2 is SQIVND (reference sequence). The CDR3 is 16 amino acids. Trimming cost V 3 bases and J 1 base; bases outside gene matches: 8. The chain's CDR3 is CASSMSLAGNSYEQYF. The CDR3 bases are TGTGCCAGTAGTATGAGTCTAGCGGGTAATTCCTACGAGCAGTACTTC.

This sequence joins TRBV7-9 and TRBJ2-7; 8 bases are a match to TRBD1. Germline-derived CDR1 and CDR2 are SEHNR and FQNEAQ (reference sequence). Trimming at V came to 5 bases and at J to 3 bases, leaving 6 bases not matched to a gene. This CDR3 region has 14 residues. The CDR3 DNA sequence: TGTGCCAGCAGCGACACAGGGGGAAACTACGAGCAGTACTTC. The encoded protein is CASSDTGGNYEQYF.

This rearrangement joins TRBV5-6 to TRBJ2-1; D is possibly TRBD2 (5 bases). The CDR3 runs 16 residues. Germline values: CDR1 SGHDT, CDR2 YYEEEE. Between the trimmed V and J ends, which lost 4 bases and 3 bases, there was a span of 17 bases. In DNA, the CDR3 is TGTGCCAGCAGCCCACAAAAGCTGACTAACTACAATGAGCAGTTCTTC. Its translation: CASSPQKLTNYNEQFF.

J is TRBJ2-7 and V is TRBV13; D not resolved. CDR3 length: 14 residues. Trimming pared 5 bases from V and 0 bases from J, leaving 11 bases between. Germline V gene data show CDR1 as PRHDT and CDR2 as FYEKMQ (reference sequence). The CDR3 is CASSPPVSSYEQYF. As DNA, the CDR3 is TGTGCCAGCAGCCCCCCCGTTAGCTCCTACGAGCAGTACTTC. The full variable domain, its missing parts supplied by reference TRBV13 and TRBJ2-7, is AAGVIQSPRHLIKEKRETATLKCYPIPRHDTVYWYQQGPGQDPQFLISFYEKMQSDKGSIPDRFSAQQFSDYHSELNMSSLELGDSALYFCASSPPVSSYEQYFGPGTRLTVT.